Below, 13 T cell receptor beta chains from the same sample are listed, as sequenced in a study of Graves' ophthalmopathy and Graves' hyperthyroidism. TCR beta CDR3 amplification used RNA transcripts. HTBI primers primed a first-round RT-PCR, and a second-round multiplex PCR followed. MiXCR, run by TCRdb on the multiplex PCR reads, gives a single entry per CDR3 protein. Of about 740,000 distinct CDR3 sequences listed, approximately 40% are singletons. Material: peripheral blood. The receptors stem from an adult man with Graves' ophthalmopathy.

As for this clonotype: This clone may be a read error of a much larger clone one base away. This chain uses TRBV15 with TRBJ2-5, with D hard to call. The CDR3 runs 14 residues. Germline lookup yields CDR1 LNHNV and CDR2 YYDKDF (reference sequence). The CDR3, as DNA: TGTGCCACCAGCAGAGATTATCGGGCAGAGGCCCAGTACTTC. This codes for CATSRDYRAEAQYF.

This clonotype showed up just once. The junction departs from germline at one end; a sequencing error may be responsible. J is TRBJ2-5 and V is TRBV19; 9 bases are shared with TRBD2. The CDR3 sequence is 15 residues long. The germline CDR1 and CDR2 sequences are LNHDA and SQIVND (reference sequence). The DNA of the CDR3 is TGTGCCAGTAGTATGGGTAGCGGGAGCCAAGGGACCCAGTACTTC. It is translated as CASSMGSGSQGTQYF.

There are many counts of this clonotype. The CDR3 bases are TGTGCCAGCAGTGAATGGAGCTCTGGGGCCAACGTCCTGACTTTC. Protein product: CASSEWSSGANVLTF. V is TRBV25-1 and J is TRBJ2-6; D uncertain. Trimming removed 1 base at V and 0 bases at J, with 4 bases between. The CDR3 contains 15 residues. Germline V CDR1 and CDR2: MGHDK, SYGVNS.

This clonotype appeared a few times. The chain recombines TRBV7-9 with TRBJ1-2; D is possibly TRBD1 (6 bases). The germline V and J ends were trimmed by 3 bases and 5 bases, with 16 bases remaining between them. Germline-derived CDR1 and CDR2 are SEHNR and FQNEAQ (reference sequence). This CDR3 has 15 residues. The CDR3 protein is CASSLAGGGGYGYTF. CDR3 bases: TGTGCCAGCAGCTTGGCCGGGGGAGGGGGTTATGGCTACACCTTC.

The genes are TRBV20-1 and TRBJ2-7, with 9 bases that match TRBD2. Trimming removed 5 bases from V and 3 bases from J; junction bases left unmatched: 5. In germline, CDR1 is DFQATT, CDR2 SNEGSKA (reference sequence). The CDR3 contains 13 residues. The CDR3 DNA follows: TGCAGTGCTCAGACTAGCGGATACTACGAGCAGTACTTC. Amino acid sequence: CSAQTSGYYEQYF.

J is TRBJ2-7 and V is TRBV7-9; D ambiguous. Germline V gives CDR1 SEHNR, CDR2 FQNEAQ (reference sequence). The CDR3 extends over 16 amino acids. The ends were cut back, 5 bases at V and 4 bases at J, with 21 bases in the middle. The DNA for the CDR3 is TGTGCCAGCAGCGGACCCCGACTCGGCTTTACTTACGAGCAGTACTTC. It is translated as CASSGPRLGFTYEQYF.

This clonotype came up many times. The CDR3, as DNA: TGCAGTGTAGAGGTGGCAAACTATGGCTACACCTTC. This sequence encodes CSVEVANYGYTF. This rearrangement joins TRBV20-1 to TRBJ1-2; no definite D call. Germline V lookup: CDR1 DFQATT, CDR2 SNEGSKA (reference sequence). This CDR3 comprises 12 residues. V gave up 7 bases and J gave up 2 bases, with 11 bases separating them.

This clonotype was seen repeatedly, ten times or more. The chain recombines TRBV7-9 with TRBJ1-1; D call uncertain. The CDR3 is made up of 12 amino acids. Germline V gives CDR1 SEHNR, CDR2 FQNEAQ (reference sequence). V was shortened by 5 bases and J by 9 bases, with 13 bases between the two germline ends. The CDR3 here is CASSPDSYQAFF. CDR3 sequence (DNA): TGTGCCAGCAGCCCGGACTCCTACCAAGCTTTCTTT.

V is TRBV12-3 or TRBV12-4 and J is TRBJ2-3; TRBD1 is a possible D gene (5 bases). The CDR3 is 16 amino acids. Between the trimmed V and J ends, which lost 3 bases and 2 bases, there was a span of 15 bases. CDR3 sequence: CASSLRTGTLTDTQYF. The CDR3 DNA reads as TGTGCCAGCAGTTTGAGAACAGGCACACTCACAGATACGCAGTATTTT.

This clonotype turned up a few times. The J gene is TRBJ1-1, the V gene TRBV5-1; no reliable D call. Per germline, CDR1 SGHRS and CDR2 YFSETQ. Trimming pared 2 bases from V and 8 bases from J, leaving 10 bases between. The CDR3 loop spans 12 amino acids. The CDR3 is CASSFSRREAFF. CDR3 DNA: TGCGCCAGCAGCTTTTCTCGTCGCGAAGCTTTCTTT.

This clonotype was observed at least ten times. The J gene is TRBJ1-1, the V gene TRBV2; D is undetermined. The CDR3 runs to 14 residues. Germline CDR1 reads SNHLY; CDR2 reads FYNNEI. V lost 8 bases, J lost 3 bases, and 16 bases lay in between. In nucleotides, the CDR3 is TGTGCCAGCGGAATGGCAGGCAGTTACACTGAAGCTTTCTTT. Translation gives CASGMAGSYTEAFF.

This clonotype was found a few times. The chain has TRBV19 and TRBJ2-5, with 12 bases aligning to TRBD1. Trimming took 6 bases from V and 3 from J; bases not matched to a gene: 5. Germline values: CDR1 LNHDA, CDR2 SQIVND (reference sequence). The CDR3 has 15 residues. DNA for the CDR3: TGTGCCAGTAGCTTCGGGACAGGGGGCAAAGAGACCCAGTACTTC. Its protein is CASSFGTGGKETQYF.

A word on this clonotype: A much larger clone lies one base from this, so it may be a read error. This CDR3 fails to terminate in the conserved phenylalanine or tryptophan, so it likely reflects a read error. The CDR3 region is CASSVDSGPLTETQYV. CDR3 nucleotides: TGTGCCAGCAGCGTAGATTCAGGGCCTCTCACGGAGACCCAGTACGTC. The gene calls are TRBV9 and TRBJ2-5; D might be TRBD1 (5 bases). Trimming took 0 bases from V and 5 from J, leaving 17 bases between them. There are 16 residues in the CDR3. The germline CDR1 and CDR2 sequences are SGDLS and YYNGEE.